This TCR beta chain is from a study of T cells in Graves' hyperthyroidism and ophthalmopathy. Amplification yielded TCR beta CDR3 regions, with RNA transcripts as the source. RT-PCR in the first round (using the HTBI primer set) targeted the TCR CDR3. Using its own MiXCR run on the multiplex PCR reads, TCRdb lists one record per CDR3 protein. Seen here are around 700,000 distinct CDR3 sequences, about 35% observed once, and the top ten hold roughly 31%. Trimming stripped 7 bases from V and 8 bases from J, with 14 bases between. Germline CDR1 is ENHRY and CDR2 is SYGVKD. This CDR3 region has 12 residues.

The sequenced material came from blood. The chain combines TRBV10-3 with TRBJ1-2; possible D gene TRBD1, 6 bases. The receptor was derived from a woman aged 40 to 49 with Graves' hyperthyroidism. The CDR3 nucleotides are TGTGCCATCAACCCAGGGGCTAACGGCTACACCTTC. Protein: CAINPGANGYTF.